Shown below are 26 T cell receptor beta chains from a single sample sequenced in a study of spatial heterogeneity in lung cancer. From the 5' RACE reads, TCRdb called clonotypes with MiXCR, one entry per CDR3 protein. Here the sample spans some 38,000 distinct CDR3 sequences, approximately 7.5% being singletons. Specified time point: sample taken at primary tumor resection. Without sorting, whole RNA was sequenced from tumor, nontumor lung or frozen PBMC. Sequencing was performed on PBMCs, taken at surgery. The source of these receptors is a male donor with early-stage non-small cell lung cancer.

This clonotype has ten or more counts. The chain links TRBV12-5 to TRBJ1-5, with 7 bases matching TRBD1. V lost 2 bases and J lost 6; bases outside the gene matches: 4. CDR1 and CDR2 from the germline V gene are LGHNT and FRNRAP. CDR3 length: 14 residues. The CDR3 reads CASGLTTGSQPQHF. The CDR3, as DNA: TGTGCTAGTGGTTTGACGACAGGGAGTCAGCCCCAGCATTTT.

As to this clonotype: This could be a read error, since a much larger clone is one nucleotide away. The chain has TRBV5-6 and TRBJ2-1; no clear D gene. The CDR3 is made up of 16 amino acids. Germline values: CDR1 SGHDT, CDR2 YYEEEE. DNA of the CDR3: TGTGTCAGCAGCTTGCGGAACAGAGGTAGCTACAATGAGCAGTTCTTC. Translation: CVSSLRNRGSYNEQFF.

This clonotype was detected ten times or more. The rearrangement joins TRBV27 to TRBJ2-6; tentative D call: TRBD1 (5 bases). The V end was cut by 5 bases, the J end by 0 bases, with 8 bases between. Germline assignment: CDR1 MNHEY and CDR2 SMNVEV (reference sequence). The CDR3 totals 15 residues. CDR3 loop: CASSPDSSGANVLTF. The DNA for the CDR3 is TGTGCCAGCAGTCCTGACAGCTCTGGGGCCAACGTCCTGACTTTC.

This clonotype has a count of ten or more. In DNA, the CDR3 is TGTGCCAGCGTCCGGGACTCAATCAATGAGCAGTTCTTC. Translation: CASVRDSINEQFF. This chain joins TRBV6-6 and TRBJ2-1; possible D gene TRBD2, 6 bases. There are 13 residues in the CDR3. In germline, CDR1 is MNHNY, CDR2 SVGAGI (reference sequence). V gave up 8 bases and J gave up 6 bases, with 14 bases separating them.

The CDR3 reads CASSLGQGLGNTIYF. CDR3 coding DNA: TGTGCCAGCAGCTTAGGCCAGGGCTTGGGAAACACCATATATTTT. The rearrangement uses TRBV7-6 and TRBJ1-3, with a weak D call TRBD1 (5 bases). Germline V gene lookup returns CDR1 SGHVS and CDR2 FNYEAQ. The CDR3 totals 15 residues. V was clipped by 1 base and J by 4 bases, with 11 bases between them.

The chain uses TRBV6-5 and TRBJ2-2, with 12 bases that match TRBD2. The germline gives CDR1 MNHEY, CDR2 SVGAGI. This CDR3 comprises 14 residues. V trimming: 7 bases; J trimming: 9 bases; junction bases outside the gene matches: 6. CDR3 sequence reads: CASTRLAGDRELFF. CDR3 sequence (DNA): TGTGCCAGCACCAGACTAGCGGGAGATAGGGAGCTGTTTTTT.

This clonotype showed up many times. The chain employs TRBV7-9 and TRBJ1-2, with D possibly matching TRBD1 (6 bases). In germline, CDR1 is SEHNR, CDR2 FQNEAQ (reference sequence). The CDR3 has 13 amino acids. With 5 bases removed from V and 5 bases from J, the gap between germline ends came to 12 bases. DNA of the CDR3: TGTGCCAGCAGCCGGACAGACCCTTATGGCTACACCTTC. Protein product: CASSRTDPYGYTF.

This chain links TRBV7-2 with TRBJ1-5; 7 nucleotides agree with TRBD1. V shed 5 bases, J shed 2 bases, and the junction held 6 bases outside the gene matches. Germline V gives CDR1 SGHTA, CDR2 FQGNSA. The CDR3 covers 15 residues. The CDR3 loop reads CASSIGQAGNQPQHF. CDR3 nucleotide sequence: TGTGCCAGCAGCATCGGACAGGCTGGCAATCAGCCCCAGCATTTT.

This clonotype appeared many times. The rearrangement uses TRBV18 and TRBJ2-2; D gene ambiguous. Germline V CDR1 and CDR2: KGHSH, LQKENI. The CDR3 covers 16 residues. The V end was cut by 0 bases, the J end by 1 base, with 9 bases between. CDR3 DNA sequence: TGTGCCAGCTCACCACCTGGTTACGGGAACACCGGGGAGCTGTTTTTT. Its translation is CASSPPGYGNTGELFF.

This clonotype was observed many times. The chain links TRBV7-3 to TRBJ2-2; 8 nucleotides match TRBD1. This CDR3 region has 15 residues. Germline V CDR1 and CDR2: SGHTA, FQGTGA. J was trimmed by 5 bases and V by 5 bases; bases with no gene match: 7. CDR3 DNA sequence: TGTGCCAGCAGCATCGGGACAGGCGAGACCGGGGAGCTGTTTTTT. Residues: CASSIGTGETGELFF.

The rearrangement uses TRBV7-6 and TRBJ2-2, with TRBD1 as a possible D gene (5 bases). CDR1 and CDR2 (germline): SGHVS, FNYEAQ. V was trimmed by 1 base and J by 4 bases, leaving 13 bases between them. The CDR3 runs to 16 residues. CDR3 bases: TGTGCCAGCAGCTTAGGTAGTTGGGGCGGCACCGGGGAGCTGTTTTTT. Encoded protein: CASSLGSWGGTGELFF.

This clonotype occurred a few times. V usage is TRBV7-9 and J usage is TRBJ1-5, with unresolved D. The CDR3 loop spans 15 amino acids. The germline V gene has CDR1 SEHNR and CDR2 FQNEAQ (reference sequence). The V end lost 5 bases, the J end lost 1 base, and 12 bases lay between the germline ends. The CDR3, as DNA: TGTGCCAGCAGCCCCCGAGGGTTAAGCAATCAGCCCCAGCATTTT. This encodes CASSPRGLSNQPQHF.

This clonotype has only a few counts. This CDR3 reads CASSQDWGPTPQHF. CDR3 DNA sequence: TGTGCCAGCAGCCAAGATTGGGGGCCCACGCCCCAGCATTTT. The rearrangement joins TRBV3-1 to TRBJ1-5, with D possibly being TRBD1 (6 bases). This CDR3 comprises 14 residues. Trimming shortened V by 0 bases and J by 9 bases, and 12 bases separated the two germline ends. Germline CDR1 LGHDT, CDR2 YNNKEL (reference sequence).

V usage is TRBV19 and J usage is TRBJ2-3; possibly TRBD1 or TRBD2 for D (5 bases each). The CDR3 is 14 residues long. CDR1 is LNHDA and CDR2 is SQIVND in the germline V gene (reference sequence). V lost 2 bases and J 5 bases, leaving 11 bases between the germline ends. The CDR3 DNA follows: TGTGCCAGTAGTATATGGGGGAGTGGAGATACGCAGTATTTT. It specifies CASSIWGSGDTQYF.

The chain has TRBV19 and TRBJ1-1; weak D call: TRBD1 (6 bases). The CDR3 sequence is 15 residues long. V was clipped by 3 bases and J by 4 bases, with 15 bases between them. The germline CDR1 and CDR2 sequences are LNHDA and SQIVND (reference sequence). CDR3 bases: TGTGCCAGTAGTATCTCCGGGGGGCCGGGCACTGAAGCTTTCTTT. Translated: CASSISGGPGTEAFF.

The chain employs TRBV4-3 and TRBJ2-7; D perhaps matches TRBD2 (5 bases). The CDR3 spans 14 residues. Trimming left V 4 bases short and J 5 bases short, with 15 bases between. The V gene's germline CDR1 is LGHNA and CDR2 YSLEER. The CDR3 loop reads CASSPLGIGDEQYF. The CDR3 DNA reads as TGCGCCAGCAGCCCCTTAGGGATCGGGGACGAGCAGTACTTC.

This clonotype was picked up many times. The chain employs TRBV6-2 or TRBV6-3 and TRBJ2-5; D call uncertain. The CDR3 is made up of 14 amino acids. Deletions cut 5 bases from V and 1 base from J, with 11 bases between. Per germline, CDR1 MNHEY and CDR2 SVGEGT. The CDR3 region has the DNA TGTGCCAGCAGTCGGTCTCCAGTCCAAGAGACCCAGTACTTC. Residues: CASSRSPVQETQYF.

This clonotype was detected ten times or more. The V call is TRBV7-9, the J call TRBJ1-4; D gene uncertain. Trimming pared 5 bases from V and 8 bases from J, leaving 9 bases between. Germline CDR1 reads SEHNR; CDR2 reads FQNEAQ (reference sequence). The CDR3 length is 12 residues. This CDR3 is CASSLLTEKLFF. The DNA for the CDR3 is TGTGCCAGCAGCCTACTGACCGAAAAACTGTTTTTT.

This clonotype was detected many times. This chain joins TRBV5-1 and TRBJ2-1, with no clear D. Germline-derived CDR1 and CDR2 are SGHRS and YFSETQ. CDR3 length: 12 amino acids. V was shortened by 5 bases and J by 8 bases, with 11 bases between the two germline ends. CDR3 loop: CASSGSFDEQFF. DNA for the CDR3: TGCGCCAGCAGTGGAAGTTTCGATGAGCAGTTCTTC.

This clonotype appeared a few times. V gene TRBV29-1 combines with J gene TRBJ1-1, with D hard to call. The length of the CDR3 is 13 residues. V was cut by 5 bases and J by 5 bases, with 15 bases left in between. The germline gives CDR1 SQVTM, CDR2 ANQGSEA. CDR3 nucleotides: TGCAGCGTTTTACAGCAACCGGAGACTGAAGCTTTCTTT. Residues: CSVLQQPETEAFF.

This clonotype counts as medium-sized (0.01 to 0.1%). This sequence joins TRBV29-1 and TRBJ2-1; 13 bases are a match to TRBD2. Germline V gene lookup returns CDR1 SQVTM and CDR2 ANQGSEA. Losses at the gene ends were 3 bases for V and 7 bases for J; bases not matched to a gene: 12. CDR3 length equals 17 residues. The CDR3, as DNA: TGCAGCGTTGATGGGGGGACTAGCGGGACCCTCTGGAATGAGCAGTTCTTC. Its translation: CSVDGGTSGTLWNEQFF.

This clonotype appeared many times. V is TRBV7-9 and J is TRBJ1-6, with D perhaps TRBD1 (5 bases). The CDR3 is 14 amino acids. V was pared by 5 bases and J by 9 bases, with 14 bases between. Germline CDR1 and CDR2: SEHNR and FQNEAQ (reference sequence). CDR3 in amino acids: CASSQTVGGSPLHF. The CDR3 nucleotides read TGTGCCAGCAGCCAAACTGTGGGGGGTTCACCCCTCCACTTT.

This clonotype was counted ten times or more. The CDR3 sequence is CASLKTIGGEETQYF. The CDR3 nucleotides read TGTGCCAGCTTAAAAACTATTGGGGGCGAAGAGACCCAGTACTTC. The J gene is TRBJ2-5, the V gene TRBV18; D is perhaps TRBD1 (6 bases). V lost 7 bases, J lost 3 bases, and 18 bases lay in between. The CDR3 is 15 residues long. CDR1 is KGHSH and CDR2 is LQKENI in the germline V gene. Looking up the rest from reference TRBV18 and TRBJ2-5 gives the full variable domain: NAGVMQNPRHLVRRRGQEARLRCSPMKGHSHVYWYRQLPEEGLKFMVYLQKENIIDESGMPKERFSAEFPKEGPSILRIQQVVRGDSAAYFCASLKTIGGEETQYFGPGTRLLVL.

The gene calls are TRBV18 and TRBJ2-5; D is undetermined. The germline CDR1 and CDR2 sequences are KGHSH and LQKENI. The CDR3 sequence is 11 residues long. Trimming cost V 2 bases and J 5 bases, with 3 bases left between them. The CDR3 DNA follows: TGTGCCAGCTCACCAAGGGAGACCCAGTACTTC. Protein: CASSPRETQYF.

This clonotype was picked up many times. The V call is TRBV7-9, the J call TRBJ2-1, with D perhaps matching TRBD1 (7 bases). V dropped 4 bases and J dropped 7 bases, with 14 bases sitting between them. The germline CDR1 and CDR2 sequences are SEHNR and FQNEAQ (reference sequence). The CDR3 length is 14 residues. The CDR3 region has the DNA TGTGCCAGCAGCTCTGAGACAGGGACTAATGAGCAGTTCTTC. Amino acid sequence: CASSSETGTNEQFF.

The table lists this clonotype with a few counts. This chain joins TRBV19 and TRBJ1-2; 7 bases match TRBD1. V was pared by 7 bases and J by 3 bases, with 11 bases of the junction left unmatched. Germline CDR1 LNHDA, CDR2 SQIVND (reference sequence). The CDR3 totals 15 residues. CDR3 bases: TGTGCCAGTAAAAGGGCCCAGGGGGTGGACTATGGCTACACCTTC. It yields the protein CASKRAQGVDYGYTF.